The sequence of this T cell receptor beta chain was determined in a study of cytomegalovirus exposure and HLA in healthy donors. Regarding this clone: Its antigen is currently unknown.

The germline V gene encodes CDR1 SNHLY and CDR2 FYNNEI. The V and J ends lost 3 bases and 4 bases respectively, with 7 bases between them. The CDR3 is made up of 13 amino acids. PCR amplification relied on 60 Vbeta primers (plus 13 Jbeta primers). TCRdb's table, derived via immunoSEQ multiplex PCR, lists solely in-frame clones and lacks some. The sample contains 150,000 to 200,000 clones, roughly 82% of which appear only once. Study results and caveats: Later work associated roughly 17,000 TCR beta sequences with HLA alleles at 0.05 false discovery rate.

The sequenced sample was PBMCs. The source of this sequence is a girl between 10 and 17 years old in good health and CMV-seropositive. The chain is built from TRBV2 and TRBJ1-3; D remains ambiguous. This chain's CDR3 is CASSELSGNTIYF. The CDR3 DNA reads TGTGCCAGCAGTGAGTTATCCGGAAACACCATATATTTT.